The next 25 T cell receptor beta chains were all read from a single sample in a study of tissue T cells after allogeneic stem cell transplantation. Time point given: mouse harvest day 14 after allogeneic transplant. Each mouse received 10^7 T-cell-depleted marrow cells plus 10^6 splenic CD5+ T cells by tail vein. Method: immunoSEQ multiplex PCR; TCRdb's copy keeps in-frame clones and lacks some. Of 4,500 to 5,000 clones in the sample, about 34% were seen once. The sample taken for sequencing was skin. Source of these receptors: a female BALB/c mouse given C57BL/6 T cells with graft-versus-host disease after an allogeneic hematopoietic cell transplant.

About this clone itself: Gene names are the mouse ones. Read coverage stops 1 residue before the CDR3 terminus; the germline J gene supplies the remainder. In the same sample, other DNA sequences code for this CDR3. The rearrangement uses TRBV26 and TRBJ1-3; D remains unclear. Per the germline V gene, CDR1 is KGHPV and CDR2 is FQNQEV (reference sequence). With 2 bases removed from V and 0 bases from J, the gap between germline ends came to 5 bases. The CDR3 extends over 14 amino acids. CDR3 bases read: TGTGCCAGCAGTCTGGACAATTCTGGAAATACGCTCTAT. This encodes CASSLDNSGNTLY. In full, the CDR3 is CASSLDNSGNTLYF. The full variable domain, completed using reference TRBV26 and TRBJ1-3, is NSKVIQTPRYLVKGQGQKAKMRCIPEKGHPVVFWYQQNKNNEFKFLINFQNQEVLQQIDMTEKRFSAECPSNSPCSLEIQSSEAGDSALYLCASSLDNSGNTLYFGEGSRLIVV.

With respect to this clone: The gene names given are mouse names. Partial CDR3 DNA: TGTGCCAGCGGTGAGAGGGCAGCAAACACAGAAGTCTTC. As protein: CASGERAANTEVF. The whole CDR3 sequence is CASGERAANTEVFF. The chain is built from TRBV13-2 and TRBJ1-1; no firm D call. The read is 1 residue too short to cover the CDR3 end, so that end is filled in from the germline J gene. The CDR3 sequence is 14 residues long. CDR1 and CDR2 from the germline V gene are NNHNN and SYGAGS (reference sequence). V was pared by 2 bases and J by 0 bases, with 8 bases between.

This clone was seen a handful of times. The genes are named according to mouse. The sequenced fragment ends 1 residue before the CDR3 boundary, so the rest is inferred from the germline J gene. This chain joins TRBV26 and TRBJ2-4; TRBD1 might be the D (6 bases). Between the trimmed V and J ends, which lost 0 bases and 0 bases, there was a span of 7 bases. The germline gives CDR1 KGHPV, CDR2 FQNQEV (reference sequence). The CDR3 covers 15 residues. This CDR3 reads CASSLSRGSQNTLYF. The CDR3 DNA, read in part, is TGTGCCAGCAGTCTGTCCAGGGGAAGTCAAAACACCTTGTAC.

A few counts support this clone. The listed genes are named as in mouse. Read sequence stops 1 residue before the CDR3 end, and the germline J gene provides the missing end. The chain is built from TRBV23 and TRBJ2-5. The CDR3 is made up of 15 amino acids. CDR1 KGHTA and CDR2 FQNQQP come from the germline V gene. Partial CDR3 DNA: TGCTCCAGCAGTCCCTCGGGGTTTAACCAAGACACCCAGTAC. It translates to CSSSPSGFNQDTQY. The CDR3 in its entirety is CSSSPSGFNQDTQYF.

With regard to this clone: Genes and germline come from the mouse. Sequencing ends 1 residue short of the CDR3 end; the germline J gene provides the rest. This sequence joins TRBV3 and TRBJ2-5; D gene ambiguous. There are 12 residues in the CDR3. Germline CDR1 SNHLY, CDR2 FYNGKV (reference sequence). Trimming shortened V by 3 bases and J by 3 bases, and 4 bases separated the two germline ends. CDR3 DNA, as far as it was read: TGTGCCAGCAGCTTGAGGCAAGACACCCAGTAC. Translation: CASSLRQDTQY. The whole CDR3 protein is CASSLRQDTQYF. The full variable domain, in which reference TRBV3 and TRBJ2-5 provide the parts outside the CDR3, is GPKVLQIPSHQIIDMGQMVTLNCDPVSNHLYFYWYKQILGQQMEFLVNFYNGKVMEKSKLFKDQFSVERPDGSYFTLKIQPTALEDSAVYFCASSLRQDTQYFGPGTRLLVL.

For this clone: Mouse gene names and germline throughout. With the read ending 1 residue before the CDR3 end, the germline J gene is used to fill in that end. V and J are TRBV12-1 and TRBJ2-4, with 9 bases fitting TRBD2. The germline V gene encodes CDR1 SGHSN and CDR2 HYEKVE. The CDR3 is made up of 16 amino acids. J was trimmed by 3 bases and V by 0 bases; bases with no gene match: 6. The CDR3 loop is CASSLGWGGQQNTLYF. Partial CDR3 DNA: TGTGCCAGCTCTCTCGGCTGGGGGGGACAACAAAACACCTTGTAC. Complete variable domain (other parts from reference TRBV12-1 and TRBJ2-4): DSGVVQSPRHIIKEKGGRSVLTCIPISGHSNVVWYQQTLGKELKFLIQHYEKVERDKGFLPSRFSVQQFDDYHSEMNMSALELEDSAMYFCASSLGWGGQQNTLYFGAGTRLSVL.

In its sample, this clone is medium-sized. The gene symbols are mouse symbols. The read ends 1 residue shy of where the CDR3 ends; the end is completed using the germline J gene. The V call is TRBV3, the J call TRBJ1-4, with a weak D call TRBD1 (6 bases). In germline, CDR1 is SNHLY, CDR2 FYNGKV (reference sequence). This CDR3 region has 13 residues. The ends were cut back, 4 bases at V and 6 bases at J, with 9 bases in the middle. The part of the CDR3 DNA that was read is TGTGCCAGCAGCTCTCCAGGGGACGAAAGATTATTT. Protein sequence: CASSSPGDERLF. From start to end, the CDR3 is CASSSPGDERLFF.

Comments on this clone: The germline and genes are mouse ones. The sequence runs out 1 residue before the end of the CDR3; the remainder is reconstructed from the germline J gene. The V gene is TRBV13-2, the J gene TRBJ1-3; D might be TRBD1 (6 bases). Germline V gene sequence: CDR1 NNHNN, CDR2 SYGAGS (reference sequence). The CDR3 length is 13 residues. V gave up 7 bases and J gave up 4 bases, with 12 bases separating them. The CDR3: CASRGGPGNTLYF. The sequenced part of the CDR3 DNA is TGTGCCAGCAGAGGGGGGCCCGGAAATACGCTCTAT.

Worth noting for this clone: Gene names denote mouse genes. Sequencing ends 1 residue short of the CDR3 end; the germline J gene provides the rest. This chain links TRBV12-2 with TRBJ2-5, with TRBD2 matching over 8 bases. V gave up 2 bases and J gave up 4 bases; unmatched junction bases: 4. Germline V lookup: CDR1 SGHLS, CDR2 HYDKME. This CDR3 comprises 14 residues. The sequenced part of the CDR3 DNA is TGTGCCAGCTCTCCCAACTGGGGGAAAGACACCCAGTAC. Translated, it gives CASSPNWGKDTQY. The complete CDR3 protein is CASSPNWGKDTQYF.

In the case of this clone: The genes and germline here are from mouse. The CDR3 is cut off 1 residue early in the read; its end comes from the germline J gene. This sequence joins TRBV13-1 and TRBJ1-6; TRBD1 agrees at 8 bases. TRBJ1-6 is an open reading frame, and its role is uncertain. V shed 3 bases, J shed 4 bases, and the junction held 3 bases outside the gene matches. The CDR3 covers 15 residues. From germline, CDR1 is NSHNY and CDR2 SYGAGN. CDR3 protein: CASSGDRNYNSPLYF. The sequenced CDR3 bases are TGTGCCAGCAGTGGGGACAGGAATTATAATTCGCCCCTCTAC.

This clone has more than one count but fewer than ten. Gene names refer to mouse genes. Incomplete CDR3 DNA: TGTGCCAGCAGTGAAGGGACGGAATATGAACAGTAC. Translated: CASSEGTEYEQY. The entire CDR3 is CASSEGTEYEQYF. V is TRBV13-3 and J is TRBJ2-7; D may be TRBD1 or TRBD2 (5 bases each). The read halts 1 residue ahead of the CDR3 end, with the missing end drawn from the germline J gene. V lost 2 bases and J lost 4, with 10 bases in between. Germline loops: CDR1 NNHDY, CDR2 SYVADS. The CDR3 is 13 amino acids.

This clone was seen a handful of times. The gene symbols are mouse symbols. The read finishes 1 residue shy of the CDR3 end, and the germline J gene is used to complete it. The V gene is TRBV26, the J gene TRBJ1-4, with unresolved D. The CDR3 totals 11 residues. Germline CDR1 KGHPV, CDR2 FQNQEV (reference sequence). V was shortened by 2 bases and J by 7 bases, with 2 bases between the two germline ends. Incomplete CDR3 DNA: TGTGCCAGCAGTCTGGGCGAAAGATTATTT. This codes for CASSLGERLF. The full CDR3 protein reads CASSLGERLFF.

Worth noting for this clone: Gene names are the mouse ones. Read coverage stops 1 residue before the CDR3 terminus; the germline J gene supplies the remainder. The gene calls are TRBV12-1 and TRBJ2-5, with 7 bases aligning to TRBD2. The V gene end was trimmed by 0 bases and the J gene end by 0 bases; junction bases not matched to a gene: 5. The CDR3 is made up of 16 amino acids. Germline CDR1 SGHSN, CDR2 HYEKVE. The CDR3 DNA, read in part, is TGTGCCAGCTCTCTCGCTCTGGGGGTTAACCAAGACACCCAGTAC. Translating it yields CASSLALGVNQDTQY. The whole CDR3 is CASSLALGVNQDTQYF.

With regard to this clone: Gene names and germline match the mouse. Coverage ceases 1 residue before the CDR3 finishes, and the germline J gene fills in the end. This chain joins TRBV3 and TRBJ2-5; D is perhaps TRBD1 (6 bases). Deletions cut 5 bases from V and 1 base from J, with 7 bases between. Looked up from germline, CDR1 is SNHLY and CDR2 is FYNGKV (reference sequence). The CDR3 loop spans 13 amino acids. CDR3 in amino acids: CASSRGYQDTQYF. CDR3 bases read: TGTGCCAGCAGCAGGGGGTACCAAGACACCCAGTAC.

Turning to this clone: Mouse germline and gene names are used. The CDR3 here is CASSPGTGGGYEQYF. The DNA read from the CDR3 is TGTGCCAGCAGCCCGGGGACTGGGGGGGGGTATGAACAGTAC. The chain joins TRBV26 to TRBJ2-7, with 13 bases identical to TRBD2. The missing CDR3 end, 1 residue past where the read stops, is filled in from the germline J gene. Germline CDR1 reads KGHPV; CDR2 reads FQNQEV (reference sequence). The trim removed 6 bases at V and 4 bases at J, leaving 6 bases unmatched. This CDR3 is built from 15 residues.

A remark on this clone: The gene names given are mouse names. The read ends 1 residue early relative to the CDR3; the germline J gene fills the gap. This chain connects TRBV26 to TRBJ1-1; 7 nucleotides line up with TRBD1. In germline, CDR1 is KGHPV, CDR2 FQNQEV (reference sequence). The CDR3 sequence is 15 residues long. V lost 5 bases and J lost 2; bases outside the gene matches: 8. The CDR3 loop is CASSYHRGGNTEVFF. The covered CDR3 bases are TGTGCCAGCAGTTACCACAGGGGCGGTAACACAGAAGTCTTC.

A word on this clone: Genes here carry mouse names. The read falls 1 residue short of the CDR3 end, and the missing part is taken from the germline J gene. The chain combines TRBV29 with TRBJ2-2; D might be TRBD2 (6 bases). Trimming cost V 0 bases and J 4 bases, with 12 bases left between them. In germline, CDR1 is MSHET, CDR2 SYDVDS. CDR3 length: 16 amino acids. The CDR3 spells CASSLSSGGGTGQLYF. CDR3 bases read: TGTGCTAGCAGTTTATCGAGTGGGGGAGGCACCGGGCAGCTCTAC. Looking up the rest from reference TRBV29 and TRBJ2-2 gives the full variable domain: DMKVTQMPRYLIKRMGENVLLECGQDMSHETMYWYRQDPGLGLQLIYISYDVDSNSEGDIPKGYRVSRKKREHFSLILDSAKTNQTSVYFCASSLSSGGGTGQLYFGEGSKLTVL.

This clone was picked up a small number of times. Each gene name is a mouse one. The CDR3 end lies 1 residue beyond the end of the read and is filled in from the germline J gene. The V call is TRBV23, the J call TRBJ2-2. The CDR3 covers 15 residues. Germline V gene sequence: CDR1 KGHTA, CDR2 FQNQQP. The CDR3 loop is CSSSQSPVNTGQLYF. CDR3 DNA, as far as it was read: TGCTCCAGCAGTCAATCGCCCGTAAACACCGGGCAGCTCTAC.

As regards this clone: Here the gene names and germline are mouse. Coverage ceases 1 residue before the CDR3 finishes, and the germline J gene fills in the end. The chain recombines TRBV26 with TRBJ2-7; TRBD2 matches 14 bases. The germline gives CDR1 KGHPV, CDR2 FQNQEV (reference sequence). This CDR3 has 14 amino acids. V shed 4 bases and J 6 bases; nucleotides not matched to a gene: 2. The CDR3 bases that were read are TGTGCCAGCAGTCCGGGACTGGGGGGGCTTGAACAGTAC. This translates into CASSPGLGGLEQY. The CDR3 in its entirety is CASSPGLGGLEQYF.

This clone ranks as medium-sized (0.01 to 0.1%). These gene names are mouse names. Coverage ceases 1 residue before the CDR3 finishes, and the germline J gene fills in the end. Other nucleotide sequences in the sample specify the same CDR3. The chain links TRBV26 to TRBJ1-4; D uncertain. Deletions cut 4 bases from V and 2 bases from J, with 2 bases between. CDR1 is KGHPV, CDR2 FQNQEV, per germline (reference sequence). CDR3 size: 12 residues. The sequenced part of the CDR3 DNA is TGTGCCAGCAGTCCCTCCAACGAAAGATTATTT. Translation: CASSPSNERLF. The full-length CDR3 reads as CASSPSNERLFF.

As regards this clone: A much larger clone lies one base from this, so it may be a read error. Genes and germline come from the mouse. CDR3: CASSPGDRGHEQYF. CDR3 bases read: TGTGCCAGCAGTCCCGGGGACAGGGGGCATGAACAGTAC. The chain links TRBV26 to TRBJ2-7; 12 bases are a match to TRBD1. The missing CDR3 end, 1 residue past where the read stops, is filled in from the germline J gene. The CDR3 runs 14 residues. J was trimmed by 5 bases and V by 4 bases; bases with no gene match: 3. Germline V gene sequence: CDR1 KGHPV, CDR2 FQNQEV (reference sequence).

Comment on this clone: Mouse gene names and germline throughout. The CDR3 end falls 1 residue outside the read, so it is completed with the germline J gene. The rearrangement joins TRBV20 to TRBJ2-7, with TRBD2 as a possible D gene (7 bases). The CDR3 extends over 12 amino acids. Trimming stripped 0 bases from V and 7 bases from J, with 10 bases between. From germline, CDR1 is GFQATS and CDR2 STVNSAI. CDR3 DNA, as far as it was read: TGTGGTGCTAGGGATCGGGGGGCCGAACAGTAC. Its protein product is CGARDRGAEQY. The whole CDR3 sequence is CGARDRGAEQYF.

A remark on this clone: These gene names are mouse names. The read falls 1 residue short of the CDR3 end, and the missing part is taken from the germline J gene. The chain is built from TRBV1 and TRBJ2-4; tentatively, D is TRBD1 or TRBD2 (5 bases each). Trimming left V 1 base short and J 0 bases short, with 5 bases between. The CDR3 totals 14 residues. Per the germline V gene, CDR1 is NSQYPW and CDR2 is LRSPGD (reference sequence). The CDR3 protein is CTCSAGGSQNTLYF. The sequenced part of the CDR3 DNA is TGCACCTGCAGTGCAGGGGGGAGTCAAAACACCTTGTAC.

Judged by abundance, this clone is medium-sized. All gene names here are mouse names. The read gets to within 1 residue of the CDR3 end, and the germline J gene fills in the rest. This chain links TRBV14 with TRBJ1-2; 9 bases are a match to TRBD1. The CDR3 loop spans 14 amino acids. After removal of 4 bases from V and 3 bases from J, the junction contained 4 bases not matched to a gene. Germline V CDR1 and CDR2: SGHDT, FRDEAV. The sequenced CDR3 bases are TGTGCCAGCAGTCCGGGACAGGGCCACTCCGACTACACC. As protein: CASSPGQGHSDYT. The full CDR3 protein reads CASSPGQGHSDYTF.

To note about this clone: Germline and genes here are mouse. The CDR3 end falls 1 residue outside the read, so it is completed with the germline J gene. The genes are TRBV26 and TRBJ2-2, with a weak D call TRBD1 (6 bases). In germline, CDR1 is KGHPV, CDR2 FQNQEV (reference sequence). The CDR3 totals 14 residues. The germline V and J ends were trimmed by 2 bases and 5 bases, with 9 bases remaining between them. CDR3 protein: CASSLRGRTGQLYF. The covered CDR3 bases are TGTGCCAGCAGTCTGAGGGGGAGGACCGGGCAGCTCTAC.